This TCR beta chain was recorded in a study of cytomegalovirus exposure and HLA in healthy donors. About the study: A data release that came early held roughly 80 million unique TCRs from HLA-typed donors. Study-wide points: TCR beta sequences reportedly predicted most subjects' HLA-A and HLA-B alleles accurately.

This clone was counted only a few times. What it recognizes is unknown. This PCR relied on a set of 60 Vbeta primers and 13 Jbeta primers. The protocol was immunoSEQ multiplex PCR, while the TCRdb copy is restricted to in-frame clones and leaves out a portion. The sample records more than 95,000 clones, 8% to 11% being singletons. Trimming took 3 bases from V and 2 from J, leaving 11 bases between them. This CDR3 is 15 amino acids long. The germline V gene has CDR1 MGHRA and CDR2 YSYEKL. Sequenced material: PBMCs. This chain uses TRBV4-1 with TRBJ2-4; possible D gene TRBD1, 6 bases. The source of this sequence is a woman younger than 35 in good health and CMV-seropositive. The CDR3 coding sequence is TGCGCCAGCAGCCAGATCGGGACAACCAAAAACATTCAGTACTTC. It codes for CASSQIGTTKNIQYF.